One and the same sample provided the 15 T cell receptor beta chains below, sequenced in a study of CXCR4 blockade with PD-1 therapy in pancreatic cancer. Profiled with immunoSEQ multiplex PCR; TCRdb holds only in-frame clones, not every one. The sample lists approximately 1,500 clones; about two fifths were seen once. Sequenced sample: tumor tissue. The receptors stem from a human donor with pancreatic ductal adenocarcinoma.

The chain has TRBV7-1 and TRBJ1-3; D is unclear. TRBV7-1 is labeled an ORF, and its function is uncertain. Deletions cut 4 bases from V and 2 bases from J, with 12 bases between. The CDR3 is 15 amino acids. The CDR3 reads CASSLDGSPGNTIYF. The CDR3 DNA sequence: TGTGCCAGCAGCTTGGATGGTTCTCCTGGAAACACCATATATTTT.

This clone is labeled medium-sized. V and J are TRBV12-2 and TRBJ2-1; the table's TRBD1 call for D was not verified on the DNA. TRBV12-2 is a recognized pseudogene. The CDR3 consists of 14 residues. CDR3 DNA: TGTGCCAGTCCGACACCCGATGGGCGCAATGAGCAGTTCTTC. Translation gives CASPTPDGRNEQFF.

The chain combines TRBV19 with TRBJ1-5; D is unresolved. This CDR3 has 13 residues. Germline assignment: CDR1 LNHDA and CDR2 SQIVND (reference sequence). V lost 2 bases and J lost 6, with 8 bases in between. The DNA of the CDR3 is TGTGCCAGTAGTATATGGGAGGGTCAGCCCCAGCATTTT. Residues: CASSIWEGQPQHF.

This clone has just a few counts. The rearrangement uses TRBV18 and TRBJ1-2; perhaps TRBD1 as D (5 bases). Deletions cut 2 bases from V and 5 bases from J, with 15 bases between. This CDR3 has 15 amino acids. In germline, CDR1 is KGHSH, CDR2 LQKENI. For the CDR3, the DNA is TGTGCCAGCTCACCAGCCGCAGGGCCGGAATATGGCTACACCTTC. This sequence encodes CASSPAAGPEYGYTF. Looking up the rest from reference TRBV18 and TRBJ1-2 gives the full variable domain: NAGVMQNPRHLVRRRGQEARLRCSPMKGHSHVYWYRQLPEEGLKFMVYLQKENIIDESGMPKERFSAEFPKEGPSILRIQQVVRGDSAAYFCASSPAAGPEYGYTFGSGTRLTVV.

The chain has TRBV19 and TRBJ2-4; TRBD1 agrees at 7 bases. With 9 bases clipped from V and 0 bases from J, the junction kept 11 bases outside the gene matches. The CDR3 runs to 16 residues. CDR1 and CDR2 from the germline V gene are LNHDA and SQIVND (reference sequence). This chain's CDR3 is CASRDSPTRAKNIQYF. CDR3 in DNA: TGTGCCAGCCGGGACAGTCCTACTAGAGCCAAAAACATTCAGTACTTC.

The chain joins TRBV18 to TRBJ2-3, with 8 bases fitting TRBD1. Germline assignment: CDR1 KGHSH and CDR2 LQKENI. There are 16 residues in the CDR3. The trim removed 1 base at V and 0 bases at J, leaving 3 bases unmatched. The CDR3 is CASSPQQGVSTDTQYF. CDR3 coding DNA: TGTGCCAGCTCACCACAACAGGGGGTTAGCACAGATACGCAGTATTTT. The variable domain in full, completed from reference TRBV18 and TRBJ2-3, reads NAGVMQNPRHLVRRRGQEARLRCSPMKGHSHVYWYRQLPEEGLKFMVYLQKENIIDESGMPKERFSAEFPKEGPSILRIQQVVRGDSAAYFCASSPQQGVSTDTQYFGPGTRLTVL.

The chain uses TRBV19 and TRBJ2-3, with a tentative D call TRBD1 (5 bases). The CDR3 runs 12 residues. V dropped 6 bases and J dropped 5 bases, with 9 bases sitting between them. Germline lookup yields CDR1 LNHDA and CDR2 SQIVND (reference sequence). CDR3: CASSMGQDTQYF. The CDR3 region has the DNA TGTGCCAGTAGCATGGGGCAAGATACGCAGTATTTT.

The rearrangement joins TRBV18 to TRBJ1-2; the D is unclear. Looked up from germline, CDR1 is KGHSH and CDR2 is LQKENI. The CDR3 totals 13 residues. V was shortened by 3 bases and J by 6 bases, with 11 bases between the two germline ends. The CDR3 region has the DNA TGTGCCAGCTCACCTCTTCAGCAGGATGGCTACACCTTC. Amino acid sequence: CASSPLQQDGYTF.

This clone is classed as large (0.1 to 1%). V usage is TRBV16 and J usage is TRBJ2-5, with 10 nucleotides matching TRBD1. The CDR3 is made up of 15 amino acids. Germline trimming cut 4 bases from V and 3 bases from J; bases unmatched to any gene: 5. Looked up from germline, CDR1 is KGHSY and CDR2 is FQNENV. This CDR3 reads CASSLPGQGKETQYF. The CDR3 DNA reads as TGTGCCAGCAGCCTGCCGGGACAGGGGAAAGAGACCCAGTACTTC.

The rearrangement links TRBV19 to TRBJ2-1; 12 bases are a match to TRBD2. This CDR3 contains 17 residues. The V and J ends lost 5 bases and 4 bases, in that order; junction bases with no gene match: 9. Germline lookup yields CDR1 LNHDA and CDR2 SQIVND (reference sequence). The CDR3 nucleotides are TGTGCCAGTAGTCCCCTAGCGGGGGGGGAATCGTACAATGAGCAGTTCTTC. This encodes CASSPLAGGESYNEQFF.

The genes are TRBV18 and TRBJ2-4; D gene ambiguous. This CDR3 contains 13 residues. The germline V gene has CDR1 KGHSH and CDR2 LQKENI. The V end lost 2 bases, the J end lost 5 bases, and 7 bases lay between the germline ends. CDR3 loop: CASSPASQNIQYF. The CDR3 nucleotides read TGTGCCAGCTCACCAGCCAGCCAAAACATTCAGTACTTC.

This clone came up a few times. The V gene is TRBV10-2, the J gene TRBJ1-1; 11 nucleotides line up with TRBD1. CDR1 is WSHSY, CDR2 SAAADI, per germline. The CDR3 totals 17 residues. Germline trimming cut 6 bases from V and 3 bases from J; bases unmatched to any gene: 12. The CDR3 here is CASRAGQGVLWYTEAFF. The CDR3 DNA reads TGCGCCAGCAGAGCGGGACAGGGGGTTTTGTGGTACACTGAAGCTTTCTTT.

This clone is termed medium-sized. The V gene is TRBV11-3, the J gene TRBJ1-6; D remains unclear. V was trimmed by 1 base and J by 5 bases, leaving 6 bases between them. The CDR3 covers 14 residues. Germline V gene data show CDR1 as SGHNT and CDR2 as YENEEA. The CDR3 loop is CASSLVLDNSPLHF. The CDR3 coding sequence is TGTGCCAGCAGCTTAGTGCTGGATAATTCACCCCTCCACTTT.

This clone was counted between two and nine times. CDR3 nucleotides: TGTGCCAGCAGCTCGGGCCGGGGTGTAGAGACCCAGTACTTC. Encoded protein: CASSSGRGVETQYF. J is TRBJ2-5 and V is TRBV11-3, with a weak D call TRBD2 (5 bases). The CDR3 is made up of 14 amino acids. V lost 4 bases to trimming and J lost 4 bases, with 13 bases between them. Germline loops: CDR1 SGHNT, CDR2 YENEEA.

This sequence joins TRBV28 and TRBJ1-1; 12 bases align to TRBD1. This CDR3 contains 16 residues. Germline V gene data show CDR1 as MDHEN and CDR2 as SYDVKM. V shed 9 bases, J shed 5 bases, and the junction held 13 bases outside the gene matches. CDR3 region: CASRSPGQGAITEAFF. The CDR3 DNA sequence: TGTGCCAGTAGATCACCGGGACAGGGGGCGATAACTGAAGCTTTCTTT.